What follows describes a single T cell receptor (beta chain). Its cognate antigen is unknown. Relative to the germline gene, one junction end is altered; a read error may explain this. This CDR3 region has 15 residues. Germline assignment: CDR1 MNHNY and CDR2 SVGAGI (reference sequence). Donors were nominally healthy when sampled, though unrecorded immune exposures were likely. In the PCR, 60 Vbeta and 13 Jbeta primers were used. The data were produced by immunoSEQ multiplex PCR, yet TCRdb's version contains in-frame clones alone and is incomplete. This sample has 200,000 to 250,000 clones, with about three quarters found just once. The data stem from a study of cytomegalovirus exposure and HLA in healthy donors. Overall study findings and caveats: It was reported that the classifier diagnosed cytomegalovirus status with high specificity and sensitivity in both the original and validation cohorts.

This chain uses TRBV6-6 with TRBJ1-3; TRBD1 might be the D (5 bases). This sequence originates from a woman aged 55-70 years in good health and CMV-seropositive. The source material was PBMCs. CDR3 region: CASSYGQPSGNTIYF. The CDR3 nucleotides read TGTGCCAGCAGTTACGGACAACCCTCTGGAAATACCATATATTTT.